One and the same sample provided the 22 T cell receptor beta chains below, sequenced in a study of blood T cell repertoires in COVID-19. Only in-frame clones appear in the TCRdb table, and some are missing; sequencing was by immunoSEQ multiplex PCR. This sample has around 300,000 clones; roughly 90% occur once, and the top ten carry 1.9%. Source material: PBMCs or T cells enriched from blood (not recorded which). Every receptor here comes from a woman aged 55-69 years who had recovered from COVID-19.

The chain couples TRBV9 to TRBJ1-2; a weak D match, TRBD1 (6 bases). The CDR3 covers 14 residues. V gave up 2 bases and J gave up 4 bases, with 12 bases separating them. Germline V CDR1 and CDR2: SGDLS, YYNGEE. Here the CDR3 DNA reads TGTGCCAGCAGCGTTTCGACAGGAAGCTATGGCTACACCTTC. It yields the protein CASSVSTGSYGYTF.

Here the CDR3 DNA reads TGTGCCTGGAGTGAGCAAACCGCTGAAGCTTTCTTT. Its translation: CAWSEQTAEAFF. This sequence joins TRBV30 and TRBJ1-1; D remains unclear. The CDR3 is made up of 12 amino acids. Germline CDR1 and CDR2: GTSNPN and SVGIG (reference sequence). V lost 1 base and J lost 6, with 9 bases in between.

The CDR3 sequence is CASSALQGISYNEQFF. The CDR3 DNA reads TGTGCCAGCAGTGCCCTACAGGGAATTAGTTACAATGAGCAGTTCTTC. The chain is built from TRBV6-1 and TRBJ2-1; possibly TRBD1 for D (6 bases). Deletions cut 4 bases from V and 4 bases from J, with 17 bases between. Germline values: CDR1 MNHNS, CDR2 SASEGT. This CDR3 comprises 16 residues.

The chain is built from TRBV14 and TRBJ1-5; 8 bases are shared with TRBD1. CDR3 length equals 15 residues. In germline, CDR1 is SGHDN, CDR2 FVKESK. Losses at the gene ends were 0 bases for V and 7 bases for J; bases not matched to a gene: 5. The chain's CDR3 is CASSQDGQGRQPQHF. The CDR3 nucleotides are TGTGCCAGCAGCCAAGATGGACAGGGTAGGCAGCCCCAGCATTTT.

The CDR3 DNA sequence: TGCGCCAGCAGCAATCAGGGTGCAGATACGCAGTATTTT. Amino acid sequence: CASSNQGADTQYF. The genes are TRBV5-1 and TRBJ2-3, with D possibly TRBD1 on 5 matching bases. V lost 4 bases, J lost 4 bases, and 10 bases lay in between. The CDR3 has 13 residues. Germline V CDR1 and CDR2: SGHRS, YFSETQ. Using reference TRBV5-1 and TRBJ2-3 for the parts outside the CDR3, the full variable domain is KAGVTQTPRYLIKTRGQQVTLSCSPISGHRSVSWYQQTPGQGLQFLFEYFSETQRNKGNFPGRFSGRQFSNSRSEMNVSTLELGDSALYLCASSNQGADTQYFGPGTRLTVL.

The genes are TRBV30 and TRBJ1-2, with a tentative D call TRBD1 (5 bases). The germline V gene has CDR1 GTSNPN and CDR2 SVGIG (reference sequence). This CDR3 spans 14 amino acids. The V end lost 3 bases, the J end lost 0 bases, and 11 bases lay between the germline ends. CDR3: CAWRRDLANYGYTF. In DNA, the CDR3 is TGTGCCTGGAGGCGGGACCTAGCTAACTATGGCTACACCTTC.

The chain links TRBV9 to TRBJ1-4; D is possibly TRBD1 (5 bases). The V and J ends lost 4 bases and 4 bases respectively, with 11 bases between them. The CDR3 spans 14 residues. In germline, CDR1 is SGDLS, CDR2 YYNGEE. The CDR3 sequence is CASSPRQLNEKLFF. The DNA for the CDR3 is TGTGCCAGCAGCCCCCGACAGCTTAATGAAAAACTGTTTTTT.

This chain joins TRBV18 and TRBJ1-4; weak D call: TRBD1 (6 bases). Trimming left V 3 bases short and J 8 bases short, with 10 bases between. The CDR3 runs to 13 residues. The germline V gene encodes CDR1 KGHSH and CDR2 LQKENI. CDR3 in DNA: TGTGCCAGCTCACCCGACAGGCACGAAAAACTGTTTTTT. Translation gives CASSPDRHEKLFF.

The V and J genes are TRBV6-5 and TRBJ1-1, with D possibly being TRBD1 (5 bases). The germline V gene has CDR1 MNHEY and CDR2 SVGAGI. Trimming shortened V by 5 bases and J by 5 bases, and 15 bases separated the two germline ends. CDR3 length: 14 residues. The CDR3 nucleotides read TGTGCCAGCAGTCCTCAGGGATCGGTGACTGAAGCTTTCTTT. This sequence encodes CASSPQGSVTEAFF.

Notes on this clone: The same CDR3 also results from other DNA sequences found in this sample. The chain joins TRBV5-1 to TRBJ2-3; D unclear. V was trimmed by 4 bases and J by 4 bases, leaving 13 bases between them. The CDR3 is made up of 14 amino acids. Germline CDR1 is SGHRS and CDR2 is YFSETQ. This chain's CDR3 is CASSLDAGSDTQYF. The DNA for the CDR3 is TGCGCCAGCAGCCTCGACGCAGGTTCAGATACGCAGTATTTT. The variable domain in full, completed from reference TRBV5-1 and TRBJ2-3, reads KAGVTQTPRYLIKTRGQQVTLSCSPISGHRSVSWYQQTPGQGLQFLFEYFSETQRNKGNFPGRFSGRQFSNSRSEMNVSTLELGDSALYLCASSLDAGSDTQYFGPGTRLTVL.

The count of this clone is one. V gene TRBV6-5 combines with J gene TRBJ1-1, with D possibly TRBD1 on 5 matching bases. CDR1 is MNHEY and CDR2 is SVGAGI in the germline V gene. V lost 4 bases and J lost 2, with 11 bases in between. CDR3 length: 14 residues. This chain's CDR3 is CASSSQDRNTEAFF. The CDR3 nucleotides read TGTGCCAGCAGTTCCCAAGACAGAAACACTGAAGCTTTCTTT.

V usage is TRBV9 and J usage is TRBJ1-2; D uncertain. The ends were cut back, 4 bases at V and 5 bases at J, with 18 bases in the middle. Germline CDR1 and CDR2: SGDLS and YYNGEE. The CDR3 has 15 residues. The DNA for the CDR3 is TGTGCCAGCAGCCCCATAGGATTCGGGTTTTATGGCTACACCTTC. Translated, it gives CASSPIGFGFYGYTF.

This clone was seen a handful of times. This chain joins TRBV28 and TRBJ2-7, with D hard to call. This CDR3 is 12 amino acids long. V was shortened by 5 bases and J by 2 bases, with 7 bases between the two germline ends. CDR1 and CDR2 from the germline V gene are MDHEN and SYDVKM. This CDR3 reads CASSQNTYEQYF. The CDR3 DNA follows: TGTGCCAGCAGTCAAAACACCTACGAGCAGTACTTC.

With respect to this clone: The junction departs from the called germline gene at one end, perhaps through a read error. The chain uses TRBV7-7 and TRBJ2-3, with D tentatively TRBD2 (5 bases). CDR3 length equals 14 residues. The germline V gene encodes CDR1 SSHAT and CDR2 FNYEAQ (reference sequence). CDR3 in amino acids: CASSPRPGTDTQYF. The CDR3 region has the DNA TGTGCTAGCAGCCCCCGCCCGGGGACAGATACGCAGTATTTT.

About this clone itself: The junction shows a germline mismatch at one end, possibly a read error. The V gene is TRBV6-1, the J gene TRBJ2-7, with TRBD2 matching 7 bases. This CDR3 is built from 16 residues. Germline CDR1 and CDR2: MNHNS and SASEGT. The CDR3 reads CASSQALTGGTYEQYF. The CDR3 region has the DNA TGTGCCAGCAGTCAAGCTCTAACCGGGGGGACCTACGAGCAGTACTTC.

This chain uses TRBV18 with TRBJ2-7; 7 bases map to TRBD1. The CDR3 runs to 15 residues. Germline CDR1 is KGHSH and CDR2 is LQKENI. V shed 6 bases and J 5 bases; nucleotides not matched to a gene: 13. The CDR3 DNA sequence: TGTGCCAGCTCCCCCCCGACCCAGGGGGTCCACGAGCAGTACTTC. This translates into CASSPPTQGVHEQYF.

The chain combines TRBV12-3 or TRBV12-4 with TRBJ1-1, with D unresolved. V lost 3 bases and J 2 bases, leaving 7 bases between the germline ends. This CDR3 comprises 13 residues. The DNA of the CDR3 is TGTGCCAGCAGTTTTAACATTAACACTGAAGCTTTCTTT. Residues: CASSFNINTEAFF.

The chain has TRBV18 and TRBJ2-7; TRBD2 matches at 9 bases. J gave up 1 base and V 4 bases, and 8 bases lay outside the gene matches. The CDR3 has 16 residues. CDR1 is KGHSH and CDR2 is LQKENI in the germline V gene. The CDR3 DNA reads as TGTGCCAGCTCACGGTTAGCGGGGGACCATTCCTACGAGCAGTACTTC. Its translation is CASSRLAGDHSYEQYF.

This clone was seen a single time. The rearrangement uses TRBV9 and TRBJ1-2, with D possibly TRBD1 on 6 matching bases. Germline V gene lookup returns CDR1 SGDLS and CDR2 YYNGEE. CDR3 length: 14 residues. Trimming removed 4 bases at V and 5 bases at J, with 15 bases between. CDR3 DNA: TGTGCCAGCAGCCCACGGGACATTATTTATGGCTACACCTTC. Translating it yields CASSPRDIIYGYTF.

The chain combines TRBV2 with TRBJ2-2; 9 nucleotides match TRBD1. The V segment lost 11 bases and the J segment 6 bases; nucleotides outside the gene matches: 10. CDR1 is SNHLY and CDR2 is FYNNEI in the germline V gene. The CDR3 contains 14 residues. The CDR3 sequence is CACRDRAVAGELFF. In DNA, the CDR3 is TGTGCCTGCCGGGACAGGGCTGTAGCCGGGGAGCTGTTTTTT.

The chain recombines TRBV28 with TRBJ1-2; 8 positions agree with TRBD1. V lost 5 bases, J lost 4 bases, and 15 bases stayed unmatched. CDR3 length: 17 amino acids. Germline CDR1 and CDR2: MDHEN and SYDVKM. The CDR3 sequence is CASSLGQGATSFYGYTF. Written as DNA, the CDR3 is TGTGCCAGCAGTCTCGGACAGGGAGCTACCTCCTTCTATGGCTACACCTTC.

The rearrangement links TRBV27 to TRBJ2-2, with D maybe TRBD2 (6 bases). Trimming stripped 3 bases from V and 5 bases from J, with 13 bases between. CDR3 length: 15 residues. CDR1 is MNHEY, CDR2 SMNVEV, per germline (reference sequence). The CDR3 spells CASSFYAGRTGELFF. For the CDR3, the DNA is TGTGCCAGCAGTTTCTATGCGGGACGAACCGGGGAGCTGTTTTTT.